This T cell receptor beta chain was recovered during a study of shared clonotypes between healthy human individuals. Regarding the study as a whole: Generally, estimated richness proved larger in naive subsets than it did in memory subsets.

As for this clone: As yet, its antigen is unknown.

Profiling relied on immunoSEQ multiplex PCR, and the TCRdb table lists in-frame clones only, not all of them. This table holds roughly 1 million clones, 65% to 75% found once. The sequenced material came from memory CD4+ T cells sorted from blood. The sample's subset: CD45RA-negative fraction. The sequence derives from a man aged 18 to 29 in good health.

The CDR3 sequence: CASRNPGGTDTQYF. CDR3 DNA: TGTGCCAGTCGTAACCCGGGGGGCACAGATACGCAGTATTTT. The chain links TRBV19 to TRBJ2-3; tentatively, D is TRBD2 (6 bases). V lost 8 bases and J lost 1, with 13 bases in between. Germline assignment: CDR1 LNHDA and CDR2 SQIVND (reference sequence). The CDR3 extends over 14 amino acids.